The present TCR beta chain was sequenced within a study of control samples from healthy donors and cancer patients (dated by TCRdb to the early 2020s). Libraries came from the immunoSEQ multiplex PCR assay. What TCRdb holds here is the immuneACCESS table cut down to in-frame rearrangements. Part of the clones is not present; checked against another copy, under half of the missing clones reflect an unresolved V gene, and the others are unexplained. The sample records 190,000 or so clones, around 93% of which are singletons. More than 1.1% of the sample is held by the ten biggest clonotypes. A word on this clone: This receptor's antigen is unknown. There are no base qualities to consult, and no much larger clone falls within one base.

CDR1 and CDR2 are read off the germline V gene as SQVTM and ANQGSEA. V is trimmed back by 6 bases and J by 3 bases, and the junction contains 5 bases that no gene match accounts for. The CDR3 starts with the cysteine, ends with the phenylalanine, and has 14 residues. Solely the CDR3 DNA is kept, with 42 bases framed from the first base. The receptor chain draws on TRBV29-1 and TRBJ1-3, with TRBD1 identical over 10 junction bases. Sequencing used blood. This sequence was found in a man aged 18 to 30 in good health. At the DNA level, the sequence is TGCAGCGTCGCCTGGACAGGGGGTGGAAACACCATATATTTT. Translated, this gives CSVAWTGGGNTIYF.